The text below deals with one T cell receptor (beta chain). This record comes from a study of blood T cell repertoires in COVID-19. Across the study: Acute-phase and convalescent COVID-19 samples originated in the United States, Italy and Spain. Sources were T cells, B-cell-depleted T cells, or PBMCs; the material itself was cDNA or gDNA.

Original analysis: Estimation of nucleated cell counts relied on the amplification of reference gene primers. Produced via immunoSEQ multiplex PCR; TCRdb's table is partial and in-frame only. The V and J calls and clone size were taken over from that table, and D and trimming were inferred from the DNA. The sample records fewer than 200,000 clones, approximately 86% being singletons. The CDR3 spans 16 residues. The J segment lost 2 bases and the V segment lost 0 bases, leaving 5 bases of the junction unmatched. CDR1 and CDR2 (germline): SGHRS, YFSETQ. The specimen sequenced was peripheral blood. The chain joins TRBV5-1 to TRBJ2-3; 8 nucleotides line up with TRBD2. The TCR sequence derives from a man aged 40-49 years with active or convalescent COVID-19. CDR3 nucleotide sequence: TGCGCCAGCAGCTTGGCCAGCGGGGGAATCACAGATACGCAGTATTTT. Translation: CASSLASGGITDTQYF.